This T cell receptor (beta chain) comes out of a study of cytomegalovirus exposure and HLA in healthy donors. Study-wide points: Most of the TCR beta V segments (in an earlier analysis) were productive either about 87% or about 30% of the time. The analysis excluded some indistinguishable V segments, including TRBV6-2 and TRBV6-3. The study assumed roughly uniform donor sequencing depth for presence/absence analyses. Later work found most CMV-associated TCR beta chains apparently HLA-restricted.

PCR involved 60 Vbeta and 13 Jbeta primers. This table comes from immunoSEQ multiplex PCR, and its TCRdb copy is limited to in-frame clones, with some not included. The sample has under 150,000 clones, approximately 85% seen once. Only a few counts were recorded for this clone. What it recognizes is unknown. Trimming cost V 4 bases and J 3 bases, with 9 bases left between them. CDR3 length: 13 residues. Germline-derived CDR1 and CDR2 are MRHNA and SNTAGT. This chain connects TRBV6-4 to TRBJ1-1; D ambiguous. The receptor's source is a boy aged 5-17 years in good health and CMV-seronegative. The sequenced material came from PBMCs. The CDR3 spells CASSVHRYTEAFF. CDR3 coding DNA: TGTGCCAGCAGTGTACACCGTTACACTGAAGCTTTCTTT.